In this sample, the clone carrying this T cell receptor (beta chain) turned up many times. Its target is unknown. The sample comes from a study of T cells after yellow fever vaccination. Study observations and caveats: Primary-vaccination clones mostly resurfaced post-booster (roughly 97% CD4, more than 80% CD8).

TCRdb reanalysed the 5' RACE reads using MiXCR and keeps one entry per CDR3 protein. The sample includes 300,000 to 400,000 distinct CDR3 sequences, around 13% of them seen just once. The CDR3 covers 14 residues. Per germline, CDR1 SGDLS and CDR2 YYNGEE. V shed 4 bases and J shed 1 base, with 10 bases lying between them. Sample: CD4+ T cells sorted from PBMCs, taken 15 days after the yellow fever booster vaccination. The J gene is TRBJ2-3, the V gene TRBV9; D call uncertain. The source is a young man who received the YFV17D yellow fever vaccine. The CDR3: CASSPFQGTDTQYF. CDR3 nucleotides: TGTGCCAGCAGCCCCTTTCAGGGCACAGATACGCAGTATTTT. Full variable domain (missing parts from reference TRBV9 and TRBJ2-3): DSGVTQTPKHLITATGQRVTLRCSPRSGDLSVYWYQQSLDQGLQFLIQYYNGEERAKGNILERFSAQQFPDLHSELNLSSLELGDSALYFCASSPFQGTDTQYFGPGTRLTVL.